The clone carrying this T cell receptor beta chain was counted a few times. This sample is drawn from a study of cytomegalovirus exposure and HLA in healthy donors. Germline CDR1 is MDHEN and CDR2 is SYDVKM. The junction had 5 bases not matched to a gene; V was cut back by 6 bases and J by 12 bases. CDR3 length equals 12 residues. PCR was performed using 60 Vbeta and 13 Jbeta primers. TCRdb's copy holds only in-frame clones and misses some; the assay was immunoSEQ multiplex PCR. The sample gives approximately 140,000 clones, 82% of which show up once; 1.9% is in the top ten. The chain joins TRBV28 to TRBJ2-1, with TRBD2 identical over 10 bases. Material: PBMCs. The clonotype originates from a woman aged 40 to 50 in good health and CMV-seronegative. CDR3 protein: CASRSSGRGQFF. The CDR3 DNA is TGTGCCAGCAGATCTAGCGGGAGAGGGCAGTTCTTC.